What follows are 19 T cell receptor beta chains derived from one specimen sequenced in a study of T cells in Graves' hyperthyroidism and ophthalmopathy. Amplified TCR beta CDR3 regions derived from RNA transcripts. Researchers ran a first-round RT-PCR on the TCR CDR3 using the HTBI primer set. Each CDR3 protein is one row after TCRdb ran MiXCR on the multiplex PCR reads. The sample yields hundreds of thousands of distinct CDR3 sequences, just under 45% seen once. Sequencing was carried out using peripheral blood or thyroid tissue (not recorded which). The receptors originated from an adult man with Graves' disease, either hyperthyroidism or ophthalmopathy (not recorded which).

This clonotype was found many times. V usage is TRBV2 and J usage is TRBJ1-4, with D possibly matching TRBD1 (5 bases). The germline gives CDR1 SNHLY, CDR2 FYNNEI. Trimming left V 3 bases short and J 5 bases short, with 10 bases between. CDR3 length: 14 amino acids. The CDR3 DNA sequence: TGTGCCAGCAGTGAGGCAGGGAGGAATGAAAAACTGTTTTTT. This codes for CASSEAGRNEKLFF. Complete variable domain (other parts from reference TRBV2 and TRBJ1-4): EPEVTQTPSHQVTQMGQEVILRCVPISNHLYFYWYRQILGQKVEFLVSFYNNEISEKSEIFDDQFSVERPDGSNFTLKIRSTKLEDSAMYFCASSEAGRNEKLFFGSGTQLSVL.

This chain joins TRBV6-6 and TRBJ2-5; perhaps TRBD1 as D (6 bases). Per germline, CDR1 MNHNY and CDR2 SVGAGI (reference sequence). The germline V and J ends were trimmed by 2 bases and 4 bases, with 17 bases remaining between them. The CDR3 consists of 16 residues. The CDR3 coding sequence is TGTGCCAGCAGTTACGAGGGGACACAATCCGCAGAGACCCAGTACTTC. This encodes CASSYEGTQSAETQYF.

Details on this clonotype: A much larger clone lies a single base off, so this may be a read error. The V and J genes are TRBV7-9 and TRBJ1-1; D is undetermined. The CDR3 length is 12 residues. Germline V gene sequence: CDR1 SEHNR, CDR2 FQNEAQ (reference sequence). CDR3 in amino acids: CTSSATTDGAFF. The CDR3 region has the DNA TGTACCAGCAGCGCTACCACAGATGGAGCTTTCTTT.

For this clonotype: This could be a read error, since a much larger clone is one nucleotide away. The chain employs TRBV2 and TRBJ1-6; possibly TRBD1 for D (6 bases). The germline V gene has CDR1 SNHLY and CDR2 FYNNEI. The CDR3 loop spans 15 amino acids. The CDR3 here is CAGSEAGAPSSPLHF. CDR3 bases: TGTGCCGGCAGTGAAGCGGGGGCCCCGAGTTCACCCCTCCACTTT.

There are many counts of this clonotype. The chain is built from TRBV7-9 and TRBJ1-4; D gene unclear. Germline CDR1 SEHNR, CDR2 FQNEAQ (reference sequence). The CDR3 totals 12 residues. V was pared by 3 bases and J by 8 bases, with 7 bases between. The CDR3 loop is CASSFNGEKLFF. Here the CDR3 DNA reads TGTGCCAGCAGCTTTAACGGCGAAAAACTGTTTTTT.

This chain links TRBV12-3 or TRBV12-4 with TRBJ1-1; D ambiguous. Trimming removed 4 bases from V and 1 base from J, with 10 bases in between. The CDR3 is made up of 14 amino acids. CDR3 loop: CASSSHPGNTEAFF. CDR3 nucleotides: TGTGCCAGCAGTTCGCACCCTGGGAACACTGAAGCTTTCTTT.

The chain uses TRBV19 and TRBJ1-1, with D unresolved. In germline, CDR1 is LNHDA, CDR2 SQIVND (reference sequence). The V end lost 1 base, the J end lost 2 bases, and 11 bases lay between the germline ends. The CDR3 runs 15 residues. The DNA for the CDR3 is TGTGCCAGTAGTATAGTTGGAGGAACTAACACTGAAGCTTTCTTT. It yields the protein CASSIVGGTNTEAFF.

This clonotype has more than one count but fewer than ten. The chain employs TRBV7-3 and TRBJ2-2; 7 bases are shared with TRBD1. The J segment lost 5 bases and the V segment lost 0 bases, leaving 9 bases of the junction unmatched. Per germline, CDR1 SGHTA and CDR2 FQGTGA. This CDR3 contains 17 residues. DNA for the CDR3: TGTGCCAGCAGCTTAACTCCGCGCTCGACAGGGACCGGGGAGCTGTTTTTT. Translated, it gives CASSLTPRSTGTGELFF.

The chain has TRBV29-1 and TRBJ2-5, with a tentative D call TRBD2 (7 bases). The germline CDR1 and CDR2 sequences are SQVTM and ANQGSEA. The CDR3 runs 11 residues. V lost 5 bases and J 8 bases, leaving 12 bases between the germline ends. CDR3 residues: CSVSGGGTQYF. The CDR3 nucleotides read TGCAGCGTTAGCGGCGGGGGCACCCAGTACTTC.

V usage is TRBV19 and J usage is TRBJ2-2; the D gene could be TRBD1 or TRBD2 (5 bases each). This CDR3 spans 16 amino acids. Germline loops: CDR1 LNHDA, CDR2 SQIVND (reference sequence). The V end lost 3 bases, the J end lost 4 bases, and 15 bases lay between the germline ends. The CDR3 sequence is CASSISAGAGTGELFF. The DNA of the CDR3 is TGTGCCAGTAGTATTAGTGCCGGGGCGGGCACCGGGGAGCTGTTTTTT.

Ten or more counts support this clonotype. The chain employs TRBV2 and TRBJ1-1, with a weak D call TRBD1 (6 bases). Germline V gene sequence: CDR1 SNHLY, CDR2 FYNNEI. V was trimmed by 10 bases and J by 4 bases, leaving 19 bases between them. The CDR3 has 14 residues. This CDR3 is CATLPGQQGTEAFF. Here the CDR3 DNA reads TGTGCCACCCTACCCGGACAGCAAGGCACTGAAGCTTTCTTT.

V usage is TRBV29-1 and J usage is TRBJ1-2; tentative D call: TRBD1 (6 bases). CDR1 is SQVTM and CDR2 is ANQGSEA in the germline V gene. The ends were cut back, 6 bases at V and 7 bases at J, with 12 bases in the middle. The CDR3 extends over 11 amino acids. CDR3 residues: CSVGGTRGYTF. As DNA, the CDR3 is TGCAGCGTAGGGGGGACACGTGGCTACACCTTC.

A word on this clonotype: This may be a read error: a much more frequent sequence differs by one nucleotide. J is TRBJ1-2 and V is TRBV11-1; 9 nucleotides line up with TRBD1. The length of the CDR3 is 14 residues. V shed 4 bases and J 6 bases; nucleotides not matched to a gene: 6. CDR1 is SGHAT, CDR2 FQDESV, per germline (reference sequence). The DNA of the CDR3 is TGTGCCAGCAGCTCCTCCCGGGACAGGGATGGCTACACCTTC. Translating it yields CASSSSRDRDGYTF.

The CDR3 bases are TGCAGTGCTAGAGTCGTAGGGTACGAGCAGTACTTC. Encoded protein: CSARVVGYEQYF. The J gene is TRBJ2-7, the V gene TRBV20-1; D uncertain. This CDR3 has 12 amino acids. From germline, CDR1 is DFQATT and CDR2 SNEGSKA (reference sequence). V was clipped by 1 base and J by 4 bases, with 8 bases between them.

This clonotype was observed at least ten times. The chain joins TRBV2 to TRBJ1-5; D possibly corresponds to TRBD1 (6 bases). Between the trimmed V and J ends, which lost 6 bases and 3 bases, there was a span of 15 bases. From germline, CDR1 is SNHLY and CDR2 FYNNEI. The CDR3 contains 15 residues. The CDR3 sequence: CASSTGRGANQPQHF. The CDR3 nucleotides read TGTGCCAGCAGCACAGGAAGGGGGGCCAATCAGCCCCAGCATTTT.

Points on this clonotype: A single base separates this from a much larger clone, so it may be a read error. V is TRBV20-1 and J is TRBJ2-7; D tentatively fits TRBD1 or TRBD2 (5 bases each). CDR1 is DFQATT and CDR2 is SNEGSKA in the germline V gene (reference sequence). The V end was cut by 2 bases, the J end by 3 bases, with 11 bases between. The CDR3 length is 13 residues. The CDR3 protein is CSARSTGHYEQYF. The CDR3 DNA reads TGCAGTGCTAGATCGACGGGGCACTACGAGCAGTACTTC.

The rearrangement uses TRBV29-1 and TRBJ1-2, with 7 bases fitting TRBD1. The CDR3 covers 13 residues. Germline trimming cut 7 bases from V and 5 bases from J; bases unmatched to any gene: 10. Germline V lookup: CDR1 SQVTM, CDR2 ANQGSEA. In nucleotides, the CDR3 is TGCAGCGGGACAATGACAGGGCCATATGGCTACACCTTC. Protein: CSGTMTGPYGYTF.

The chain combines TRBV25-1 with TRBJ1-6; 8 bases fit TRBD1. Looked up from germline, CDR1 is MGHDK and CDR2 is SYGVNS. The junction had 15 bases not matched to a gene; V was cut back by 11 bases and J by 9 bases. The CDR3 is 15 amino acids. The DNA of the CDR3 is TGTGCCTGGAGTGCGACGAAGACAGGGGTTTCACCCCTCCACTTT. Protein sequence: CAWSATKTGVSPLHF.

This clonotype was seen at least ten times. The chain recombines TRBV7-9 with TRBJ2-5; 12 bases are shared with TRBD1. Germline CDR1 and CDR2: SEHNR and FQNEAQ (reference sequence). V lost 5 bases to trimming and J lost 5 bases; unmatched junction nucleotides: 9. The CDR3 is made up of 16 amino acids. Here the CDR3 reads CASSLTGDRGQETQYF. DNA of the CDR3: TGTGCCAGCAGCCTGACCGGGGACAGGGGGCAGGAGACCCAGTACTTC.